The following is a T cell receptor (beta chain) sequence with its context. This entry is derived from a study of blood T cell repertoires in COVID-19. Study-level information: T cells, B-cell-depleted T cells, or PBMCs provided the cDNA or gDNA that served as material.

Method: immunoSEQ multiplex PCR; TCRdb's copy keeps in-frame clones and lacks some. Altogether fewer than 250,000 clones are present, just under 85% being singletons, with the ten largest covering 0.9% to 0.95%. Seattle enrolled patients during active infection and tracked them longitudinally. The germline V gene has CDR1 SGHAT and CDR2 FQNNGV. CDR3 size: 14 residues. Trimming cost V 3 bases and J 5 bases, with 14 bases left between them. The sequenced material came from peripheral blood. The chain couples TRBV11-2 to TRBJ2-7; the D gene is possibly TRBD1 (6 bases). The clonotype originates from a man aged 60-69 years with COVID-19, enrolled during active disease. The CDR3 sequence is CASSFNQGSNEQYF. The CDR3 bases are TGTGCCAGCAGCTTTAACCAGGGGAGCAACGAGCAGTACTTC.